This T cell receptor beta chain was found in a study of T cells in Graves' hyperthyroidism and ophthalmopathy. Amplification yielded TCR beta CDR3 regions, with RNA transcripts as the source. The HTBI set primed first-round TCR CDR3 RT-PCR. TCRdb reprocessed the multiplex PCR reads via MiXCR and lists one record per CDR3 protein. The data show around 450,000 distinct CDR3 sequences, roughly 15% seen once. This clonotype was counted many times. Its antigen remains unidentified. The study based diagnoses on clinical symptoms, serum thyroxine and TRAb, thyroid ultrasound and orbital computed tomography. Study-level findings and limits: Most thyroid clonotypes expanded above 0.001 were also detected in blood. The model foresaw ophthalmopathy a median 6.5 months prior to onset.

The sequence came from a woman younger than 30 with Graves' hyperthyroidism. Sequencing input: blood.

This CDR3 is CASSPGLPGEQYF. CDR3 DNA sequence: TGTGCCAGCAGCCCGGGACTGCCTGGGGAGCAGTACTTC. J is TRBJ2-7 and V is TRBV11-1; D may be TRBD2 (6 bases). Trimming stripped 5 bases from V and 7 bases from J, with 15 bases between. Germline-derived CDR1 and CDR2 are SGHAT and FQDESV (reference sequence). The CDR3 is made up of 13 amino acids.